This T cell receptor beta chain was observed in a study of blood T cell repertoires in COVID-19 (TCRdb year 2020). With regard to the full study: Collaborator samples came from the United States, Italy and Spain and covered acute and convalescent phases of COVID-19. Where available, HLA class I and class II types were taken from metadata supplied by the sample provider and were not determined by assay-based typing. The prospective study material was composed of cDNA or gDNA derived from T cells, B-cell-depleted T cells, or PBMCs. The repertoires were released in a freely available public database intended as a resource for research on the immune response to SARS-CoV-2. Samples came from the ongoing ImmuneRACE study (first 160 participants) plus 1,254 subjects from 6 global collaborators. The sample metadata nearly always contained a de-identified subject ID, COVID-19 status, age in years and sex. Deeply sampled blood TCRbeta repertoires from subjects exposed to, actively infected with, or recovered from COVID-19 were included in the dataset. Results the study describes overall, beyond this receptor: The quantity of clinical and demographic metadata differed by source and by participant and was supplied without curation.

The immunoSEQ Assay, a bias-controlled multiplex PCR, was used to amplify TCRbeta CDR3 regions from genomic DNA. Regarding the original processing steps: Within the assay, amplification of reference gene primers was used to estimate how many nucleated cells each sample contained. To quantify the absolute abundance of each unique TCRbeta CDR3 rearrangement, sequence reads were collapsed and filtered. Productive Simpson clonality was computed per sample as the square root of Simpson's diversity index over productive rearrangements. Held by TCRdb, this immuneACCESS table contains in-frame sequences only and omits some clones. Under half of the omission traces to an unresolved V gene where checked; the cause of the rest is unknown. V, J and clone size were drawn from that table, and D and trimming were deduced from the DNA. A total of around 71,000 clones appear in this sample, about 79% of them only once. About 30% of the sample belongs to the ten largest clones.

Whole blood was collected in K2EDTA tubes by collaborating institutions according to the institutions' own protocols. Collaborator samples were shipped for TCRbeta analysis as frozen whole blood, isolated PBMCs, or DNA extracted from either sample type. The germline V gene encodes CDR1 SGHTA and CDR2 FQGNSA. The CDR3 spans 19 residues, from the cysteine through the phenylalanine. The CDR3 DNA has 57 bases and is translated from base 1. Trimming takes 2 bases off V and 2 bases off J; junction bases not matched to a gene: 14. This clone was detected only once. No antigen is known for it. There are no base qualities to consult, and no much larger clone falls within one base.

The sequence came from a man in his sixties or seventies with acute or convalescent COVID-19. This sequence uses TRBV7-2 and TRBJ2-7, with TRBD2 matching 11 junction bases. Material: peripheral blood. The CDR3 protein is CASSLQRTSGFTSPYEQYF. The bases are TGTGCCAGCAGCTTACAACGGACTAGCGGGTTTACCTCCCCCTACGAGCAGTACTTC.